The clone carrying this TCR beta chain was recorded at least ten times. The entry originates in a study of glioma-infiltrating T cells. The junction had 6 bases not matched to a gene; V was cut back by 3 bases and J by 1 base. Germline V lookup: CDR1 LNHDA, CDR2 SQIVND (reference sequence). CDR3 length: 16 amino acids. Using RNA template, CDR3s of TCR alpha and beta were amplified with iRepertoire arm-PCR. TCRdb reprocessed the multiplex PCR reads with MiXCR, giving one entry per CDR3 protein. The table lists some 40,000 distinct CDR3 sequences, approximately 20% of them singletons. This sequence joins TRBV19 and TRBJ2-7; 10 nucleotides align to TRBD2. The specimen was glioma tissue, nonneoplastic brain tissue, or PBMCs (not recorded which). The sequence came from a human donor with low-grade glioma or glioblastoma, undergoing nonglioma brain surgery, or in good health (not recorded which). CDR3 protein: CASSMASGGLSYEQYF. The CDR3 DNA is TGTGCCAGTAGTATGGCTAGCGGGGGACTATCCTACGAGCAGTACTTC.